The rows below give T cell receptor beta chains drawn from one sample of a study of blood T cell repertoires in COVID-19. The method was immunoSEQ multiplex PCR; TCRdb's version includes in-frame clones alone and lacks a portion of them. The sample lists over 300,000 clones, approximately 85% occurring once. The sequenced sample consisted of peripheral blood. The receptors stem from a human donor in a cohort sampled during active COVID-19. Each CDR3 is given with its conserved first and last residue. The D gene is left open where the match is weak. For some rows the clone size is stated as once, few or many, or as a class when expanded; others skip it.

clone_size: NA; v_call: TRBV18; j_call: TRBJ2-2; d_call: NA; cdr3_aa: CASSPELSITGELFF; cdr3_nt: TGTGCCAGCTCACCAGAGCTATCGATCACCGGGGAGCTGTTTTTT
clone_size: NA; v_call: TRBV27; j_call: TRBJ2-7; d_call: NA; cdr3_aa: CASSEARGEQYF; cdr3_nt: TGTGCCAGCAGTGAGGCTAGAGGCGAGCAGTACTTC
clone_size: NA; v_call: TRBV6-5; j_call: TRBJ1-4; d_call: NA; cdr3_aa: CASSYRWREKLFF; cdr3_nt: TGTGCCAGCAGTTACAGGTGGAGGGAAAAACTGTTTTTT
clone_size: once; v_call: TRBV7-6; j_call: TRBJ2-7; d_call: TRBD1; cdr3_aa: CASSLATMTGLNEQYF; cdr3_nt: TGTGCCAGCAGCTTAGCCACCATGACAGGGCTTAACGAGCAGTACTTC
clone_size: NA; v_call: TRBV12-5; j_call: TRBJ2-3; d_call: TRBD2; cdr3_aa: CASALGLAGADDTQYF; cdr3_nt: TGTGCTAGTGCCCTCGGACTAGCGGGAGCAGACGATACGCAGTATTTT
clone_size: NA; v_call: TRBV30; j_call: TRBJ1-3; d_call: TRBD1; cdr3_aa: CAWNRGWTIYF; cdr3_nt: TGTGCCTGGAACAGGGGATGGACCATATATTTT
clone_size: once; v_call: TRBV9; j_call: TRBJ2-7; d_call: NA; cdr3_aa: CASSVDTGGDEQYF; cdr3_nt: TGTGCCAGCAGCGTAGATACAGGGGGGGACGAGCAGTACTTC
clone_size: NA; v_call: TRBV3-1/TRBV3-2; j_call: TRBJ1-5; d_call: NA; cdr3_aa: CASSQDKQRNQPQHF; cdr3_nt: TGTGCCAGCAGCCAAGATAAACAGCGCAATCAGCCCCAGCATTTT
clone_size: NA; v_call: TRBV9; j_call: TRBJ1-1; d_call: TRBD1; cdr3_aa: CASSVGGQGHIEAFF; cdr3_nt: TGTGCCAGCAGCGTAGGGGGACAGGGCCACATAGAAGCTTTCTTT
clone_size: NA; v_call: TRBV19; j_call: TRBJ2-2; d_call: TRBD2; cdr3_aa: CASSRLAGGATGELFF; cdr3_nt: TGTGCCAGTAGCCGCCTCGCCGGGGGGGCGACCGGGGAGCTGTTTTTT
clone_size: NA; v_call: TRBV28; j_call: TRBJ1-2; d_call: NA; cdr3_aa: CASSFGAPYGYTF; cdr3_nt: TGTGCCAGCAGTTTTGGTGCGCCCTATGGCTACACCTTC
clone_size: NA; v_call: TRBV7-8; j_call: TRBJ1-1; d_call: NA; cdr3_aa: CASSPRLFGGNTEAFF; cdr3_nt: TGTGCCAGCAGCCCCCGTTTATTCGGTGGGAACACTGAAGCTTTCTTT
clone_size: NA; v_call: TRBV5-1; j_call: TRBJ1-1; d_call: NA; cdr3_aa: CASSLEQATKAFF; cdr3_nt: TGCGCCAGCAGCTTGGAACAGGCGACAAAAGCTTTCTTT
clone_size: NA; v_call: TRBV18; j_call: TRBJ1-6; d_call: TRBD1; cdr3_aa: CASSPGLTGNSPLHF; cdr3_nt: TGTGCCAGCTCACCCGGATTGACAGGGAATTCACCCCTCCACTTT
clone_size: NA; v_call: TRBV9; j_call: TRBJ2-3; d_call: NA; cdr3_aa: CASTKESTDTQYF; cdr3_nt: TGTGCCAGCACCAAAGAGAGCACAGATACGCAGTATTTT
clone_size: NA; v_call: TRBV4-1; j_call: TRBJ1-4; d_call: TRBD1; cdr3_aa: CASSTDGTGRDEKLFF; cdr3_nt: TGCGCCAGCAGCACCGATGGGACAGGAAGGGATGAAAAACTGTTTTTT
clone_size: NA; v_call: TRBV27; j_call: TRBJ1-2; d_call: NA; cdr3_aa: CASSLRGSYGYTF; cdr3_nt: TGTGCCAGCAGTTTAAGGGGCAGCTATGGCTACACCTTC
clone_size: few; v_call: TRBV19; j_call: TRBJ1-3; d_call: TRBD1; cdr3_aa: CAAKGTGYGNTIYF; cdr3_nt: TGTGCCGCCAAAGGGACAGGCTACGGAAACACCATATATTTT
clone_size: few; v_call: TRBV10-3; j_call: TRBJ2-7; d_call: NA; cdr3_aa: CAISSPGSNGGVVRFF; cdr3_nt: TGTGCCATCAGTAGCCCAGGATCCAACGGAGGCGTAGTCCGGTTCTTC
clone_size: NA; v_call: TRBV9; j_call: TRBJ1-5; d_call: NA; cdr3_aa: CASSVDQGGTNQPQHF; cdr3_nt: TGTGCCAGCAGCGTAGATCAGGGAGGGACCAATCAGCCCCAGCATTTT
clone_size: few; v_call: TRBV18; j_call: TRBJ1-2; d_call: TRBD1; cdr3_aa: CASSPGQDYGYTF; cdr3_nt: TGTGCCAGCTCACCGGGACAGGACTATGGCTACACCTTC
clone_size: few; v_call: TRBV5-4; j_call: TRBJ2-7; d_call: NA; cdr3_aa: CASSLVGGSSYEQYF; cdr3_nt: TGTGCCAGCAGCTTGGTAGGGGGTTCCTCCTACGAGCAGTACTTC
clone_size: NA; v_call: TRBV27; j_call: TRBJ1-2; d_call: TRBD1; cdr3_aa: CASSASRGRYGYTF; cdr3_nt: TGTGCCAGCAGCGCTTCCAGGGGGAGGTATGGCTACACCTTC
clone_size: once; v_call: TRBV5-1; j_call: TRBJ2-3; d_call: NA; cdr3_aa: CASSLENSYRDTQYF; cdr3_nt: TGCGCCAGCAGCTTGGAAAATTCGTATCGAGATACGCAGTATTTT
clone_size: NA; v_call: TRBV6-1; j_call: TRBJ1-1; d_call: NA; cdr3_aa: CASSEGQVNTEAFF; cdr3_nt: TGTGCCAGCAGTGAAGGCCAGGTAAACACTGAAGCTTTCTTT
clone_size: NA; v_call: TRBV29-1; j_call: TRBJ1-2; d_call: NA; cdr3_aa: CSVDPGSGNYGYTF; cdr3_nt: TGCAGCGTTGATCCCGGGTCAGGGAATTATGGCTACACCTTC